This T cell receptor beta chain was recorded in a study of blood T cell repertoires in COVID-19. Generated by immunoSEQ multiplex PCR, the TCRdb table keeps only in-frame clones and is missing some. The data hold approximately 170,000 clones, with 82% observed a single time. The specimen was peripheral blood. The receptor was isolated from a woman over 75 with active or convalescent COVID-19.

This chain's CDR3 is CAGGTGAVSYEQYF. The CDR3 bases are TGTGCCGGGGGGACAGGGGCGGTTTCCTACGAGCAGTACTTC. V and J are TRBV2 and TRBJ2-7; 10 bases align to TRBD1. The CDR3 is made up of 14 amino acids. V dropped 11 bases and J dropped 1; count of bases not matched to a gene: 8. CDR1 SNHLY and CDR2 FYNNEI come from the germline V gene.